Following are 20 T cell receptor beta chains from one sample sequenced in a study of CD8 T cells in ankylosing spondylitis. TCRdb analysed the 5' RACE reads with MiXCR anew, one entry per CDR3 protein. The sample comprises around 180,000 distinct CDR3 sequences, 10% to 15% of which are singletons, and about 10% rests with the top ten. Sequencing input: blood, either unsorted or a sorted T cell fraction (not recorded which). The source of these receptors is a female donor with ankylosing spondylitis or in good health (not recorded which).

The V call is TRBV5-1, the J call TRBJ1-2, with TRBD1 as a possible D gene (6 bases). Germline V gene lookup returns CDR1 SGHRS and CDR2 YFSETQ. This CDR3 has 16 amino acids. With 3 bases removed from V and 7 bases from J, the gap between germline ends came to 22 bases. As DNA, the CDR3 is TGCGCCAGCAGCTCTGAACCTCAGGGGTTGTCGGGTGGCTACACCTTC. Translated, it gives CASSSEPQGLSGGYTF.

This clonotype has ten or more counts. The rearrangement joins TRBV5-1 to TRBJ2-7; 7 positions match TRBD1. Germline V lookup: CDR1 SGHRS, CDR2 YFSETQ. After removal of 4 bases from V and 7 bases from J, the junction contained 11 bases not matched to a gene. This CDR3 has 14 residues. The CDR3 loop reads CASSGNPSGGEQYF. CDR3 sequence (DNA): TGCGCCAGCAGCGGAAACCCTTCAGGGGGAGAGCAGTACTTC. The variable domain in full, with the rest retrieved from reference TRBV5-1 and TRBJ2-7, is KAGVTQTPRYLIKTRGQQVTLSCSPISGHRSVSWYQQTPGQGLQFLFEYFSETQRNKGNFPGRFSGRQFSNSRSEMNVSTLELGDSALYLCASSGNPSGGEQYFGPGTRLTVT.

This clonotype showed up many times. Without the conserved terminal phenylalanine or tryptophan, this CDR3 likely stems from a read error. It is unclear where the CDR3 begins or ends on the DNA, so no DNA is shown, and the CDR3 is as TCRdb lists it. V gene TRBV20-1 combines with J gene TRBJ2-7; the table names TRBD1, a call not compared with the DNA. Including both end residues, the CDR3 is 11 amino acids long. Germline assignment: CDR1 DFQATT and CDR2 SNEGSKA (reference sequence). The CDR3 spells CSAIDRGKFLG.

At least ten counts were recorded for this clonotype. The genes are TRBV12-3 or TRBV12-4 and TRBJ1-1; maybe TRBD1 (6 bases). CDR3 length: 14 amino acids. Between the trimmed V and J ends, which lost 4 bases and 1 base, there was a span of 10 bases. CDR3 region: CASSSQGANTEAFF. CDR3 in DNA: TGTGCCAGCAGTTCACAGGGCGCGAACACTGAAGCTTTCTTT.

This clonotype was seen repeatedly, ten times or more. For the CDR3, the DNA is TGCAGTGCCGAGGGACAGCTTAACTATGGCTACACCTTC. Translating gives CSAEGQLNYGYTF. This sequence joins TRBV20-1 and TRBJ1-2; the match to TRBD1 covers 7 bases. J lost 1 base, V lost 6 bases, and 5 bases had no gene match. Germline V gene sequence: CDR1 DFQATT, CDR2 SNEGSKA (reference sequence). This CDR3 comprises 13 residues.

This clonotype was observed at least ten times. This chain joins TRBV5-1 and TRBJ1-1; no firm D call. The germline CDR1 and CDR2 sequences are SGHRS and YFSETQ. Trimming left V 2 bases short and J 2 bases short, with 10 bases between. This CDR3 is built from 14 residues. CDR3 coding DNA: TGCGCCAGCAGCTTCAACAGCCTCAACACTGAAGCTTTCTTT. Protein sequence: CASSFNSLNTEAFF.

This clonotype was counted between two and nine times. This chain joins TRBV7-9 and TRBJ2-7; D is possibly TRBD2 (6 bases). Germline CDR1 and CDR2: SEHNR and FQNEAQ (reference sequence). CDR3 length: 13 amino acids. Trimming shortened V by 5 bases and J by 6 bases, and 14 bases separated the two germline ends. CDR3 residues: CASSSRDFSEQYF. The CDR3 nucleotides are TGTGCCAGCAGCAGCAGGGACTTTAGCGAGCAGTACTTC.

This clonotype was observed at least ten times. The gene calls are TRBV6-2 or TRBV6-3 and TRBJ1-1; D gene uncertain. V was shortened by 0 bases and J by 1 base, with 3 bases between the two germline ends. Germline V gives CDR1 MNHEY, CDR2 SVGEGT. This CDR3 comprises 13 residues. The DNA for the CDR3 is TGTGCCAGCAGTTACTCCTGGAACACTGAAGCTTTCTTT. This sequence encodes CASSYSWNTEAFF.

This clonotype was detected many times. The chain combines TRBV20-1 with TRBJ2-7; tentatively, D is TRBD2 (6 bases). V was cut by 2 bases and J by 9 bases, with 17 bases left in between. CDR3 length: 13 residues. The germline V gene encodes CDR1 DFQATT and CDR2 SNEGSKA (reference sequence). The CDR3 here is CSARFALAVMQYF. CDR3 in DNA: TGCAGTGCTAGATTCGCACTAGCCGTAATGCAGTACTTC.

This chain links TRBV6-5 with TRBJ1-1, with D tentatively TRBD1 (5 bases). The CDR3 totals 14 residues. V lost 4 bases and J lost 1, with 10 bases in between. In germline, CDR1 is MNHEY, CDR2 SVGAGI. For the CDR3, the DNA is TGTGCCAGCAGTTCCAGAGGACAGAACACTGAAGCTTTCTTT. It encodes CASSSRGQNTEAFF.

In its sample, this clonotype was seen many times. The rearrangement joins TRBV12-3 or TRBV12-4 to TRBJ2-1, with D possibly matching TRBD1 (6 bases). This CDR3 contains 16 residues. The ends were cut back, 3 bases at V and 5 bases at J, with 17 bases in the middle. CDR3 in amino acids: CASSFLWGRGNNEQFF. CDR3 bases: TGTGCCAGCAGTTTTCTATGGGGCAGGGGAAACAATGAGCAGTTCTTC.

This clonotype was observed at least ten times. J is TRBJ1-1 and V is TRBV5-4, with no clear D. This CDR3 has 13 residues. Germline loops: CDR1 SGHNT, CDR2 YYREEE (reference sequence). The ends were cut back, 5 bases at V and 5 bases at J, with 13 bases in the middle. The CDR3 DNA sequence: TGTGCCAGCAGTTCTGGCGGGCTTACTGAAGCTTTCTTT. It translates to CASSSGGLTEAFF. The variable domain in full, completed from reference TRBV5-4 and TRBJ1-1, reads ETGVTQSPTHLIKTRGQQVTLRCSSQSGHNTVSWYQQALGQGPQFIFQYYREEENGRGNFPPRFSGLQFPNYSSELNVNALELDDSALYLCASSSGGLTEAFFGQGTRLTVV.

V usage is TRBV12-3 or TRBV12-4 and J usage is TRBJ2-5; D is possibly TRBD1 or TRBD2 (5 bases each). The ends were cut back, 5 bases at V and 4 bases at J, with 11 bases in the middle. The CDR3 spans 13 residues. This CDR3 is CASSRDGLETQYF. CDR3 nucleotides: TGTGCCAGCAGTAGGGACGGGCTAGAGACCCAGTACTTC.

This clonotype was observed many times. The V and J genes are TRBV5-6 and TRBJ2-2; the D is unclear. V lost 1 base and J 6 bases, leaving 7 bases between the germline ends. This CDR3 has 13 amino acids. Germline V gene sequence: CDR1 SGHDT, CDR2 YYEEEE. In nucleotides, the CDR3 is TGTGCCAGCAGCTTGCCGAGTTCCGGGGAGCTGTTTTTT. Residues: CASSLPSSGELFF.

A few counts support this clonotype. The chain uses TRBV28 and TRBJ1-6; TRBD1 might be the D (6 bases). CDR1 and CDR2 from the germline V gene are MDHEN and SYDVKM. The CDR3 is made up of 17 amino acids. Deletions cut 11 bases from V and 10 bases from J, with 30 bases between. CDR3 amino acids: CAARSPGGADFDSPLHF. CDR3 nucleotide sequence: TGTGCCGCCAGGTCCCCGGGGGGCGCGGACTTTGACTCACCCCTCCACTTT.

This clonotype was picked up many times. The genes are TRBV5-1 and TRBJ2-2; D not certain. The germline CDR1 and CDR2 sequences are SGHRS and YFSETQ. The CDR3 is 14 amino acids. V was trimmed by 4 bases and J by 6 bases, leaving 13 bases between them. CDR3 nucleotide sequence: TGCGCCAGCAGCCGCGCGTCCAGTTCCGGGGAGCTGTTTTTT. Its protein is CASSRASSSGELFF.

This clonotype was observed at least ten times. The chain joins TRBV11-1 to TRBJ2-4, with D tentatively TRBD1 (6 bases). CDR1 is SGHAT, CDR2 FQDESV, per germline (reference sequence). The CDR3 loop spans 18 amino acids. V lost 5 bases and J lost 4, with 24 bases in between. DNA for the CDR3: TGTGCCAGCAGCCATCTCGAGACCGTACAGGGCCTAAAAAACATTCAGTACTTC. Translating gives CASSHLETVQGLKNIQYF.

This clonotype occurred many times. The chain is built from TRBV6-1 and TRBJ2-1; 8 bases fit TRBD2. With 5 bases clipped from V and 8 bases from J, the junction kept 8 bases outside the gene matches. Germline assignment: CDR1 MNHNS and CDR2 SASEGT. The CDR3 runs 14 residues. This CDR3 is CASSKWTSKHEQFF. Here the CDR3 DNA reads TGTGCCAGCAGTAAATGGACTAGCAAGCATGAGCAGTTCTTC.

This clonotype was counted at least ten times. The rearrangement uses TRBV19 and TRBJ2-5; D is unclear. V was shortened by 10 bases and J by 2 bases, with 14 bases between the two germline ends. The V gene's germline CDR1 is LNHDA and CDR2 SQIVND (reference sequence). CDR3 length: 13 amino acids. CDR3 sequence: CATVRARQETQYF. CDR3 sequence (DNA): TGTGCCACCGTACGGGCCAGGCAAGAGACCCAGTACTTC.

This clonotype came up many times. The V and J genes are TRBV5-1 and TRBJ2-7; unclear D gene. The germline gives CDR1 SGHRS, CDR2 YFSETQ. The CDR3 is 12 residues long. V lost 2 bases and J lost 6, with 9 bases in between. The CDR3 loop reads CASSFEEAEQYF. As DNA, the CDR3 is TGCGCCAGCAGCTTTGAGGAAGCCGAGCAGTACTTC.